Included here is one TCR beta chain sequence, with context. No cognate antigen has been identified for it. No base quality values were provided; no much bigger clone lies one nucleotide off. Library preparation was by the immunoSEQ multiplex PCR assay. As stored in TCRdb, this immuneACCESS dataset retains in-frame rearrangements with V and J assigned. A fraction of the clones does not appear; measured against another copy, unresolved V genes explain less than half of the discrepancy, and the remainder lacks a known reason. Present in this sample are about 34,000 clones, approximately 78% of which were seen just once. Of the sample, 2% to 3% is held by the ten largest clones. These data originate in a study of T cells in narcolepsy (dated by TCRdb to the late 2010s). Concerning the study at large: Healthy control donors were enrolled in the study alongside patients who had narcolepsy type 1 or type 2 (NT1, NT2). Autoreactive T cells targeting hypocretin neuron self-antigens (hypocretin, TRIB2) were sought in narcolepsy patients, and TCR Vbeta sequencing was used to track clonotypes in blood and CSF.

Here is what the overall study found, with its caveats: In plots comparing CSF and blood CD4+ T cell clonotypes from the same patient, HCRT-specific and TRIB2-specific autoreactive clonotypes were highlighted. Autoreactive clonotypes were reported to be detected serially in the blood of the same patients and of different patients, but not in the blood of healthy controls. Certain blood memory CD4+ repertoires from patients and controls had no sequences that matched autoreactive T cell clones. Numbers of sequenced blood memory CD4+ clonotypes were comparable, averaging approximately 42,000 in patients and some 33,000 in controls.

Memory CD4+ T cells were sorted ex vivo from peripheral blood of narcolepsy patients and healthy controls for TCR Vbeta sequencing. The sequencing input was CD45RA- memory CD4+ T cells from PBMCs. Sample cell subset or site, as interpreted from the label and publication: memory T cells sorted ex vivo from peripheral blood. This sequence originates from a human donor with narcolepsy.

The CDR3 protein sequence reads: CASSLVHNSYEQYF. The nucleotides are TGCGCCAGCAGCTTGGTACATAACTCCTACGAGCAGTACTTC. Rearrangement joined TRBV5-1 to TRBJ2-7; the D gene is unclear. Measured from the cysteine to the phenylalanine, the CDR3 is 14 residues long. The kept DNA is CDR3 alone, 42 bases in frame from the first base. V was cut back by 0 bases and J by 0 bases, leaving a gap of 7 bases between them. The germline V gene yields SGHRS for CDR1 and YFSETQ for CDR2.